The clone carrying this TCR beta chain was seen only once. Antigen unknown. The CDR3 does not end in the conserved phenylalanine or tryptophan, so this is likely a read error. These data originate in a study of tumor-infiltrating lymphocytes in primary liver carcinoma. Total RNA amounting to around 530 ng was the source from which TCR beta cDNA was made with a constant-region primer. Slightly modified ARM-PCR served as the procedure for the TCR beta libraries. These libraries came from three rounds of nested multiplex PCR. Use of TRBV1-TRBV30 forward primers with a C-beta reverse primer characterized the first two PCR rounds, which lasted about 10 cycles each. Each CDR3 protein is one row after TCRdb ran MiXCR on the multiplex PCR reads. The data contain tens of thousands of distinct CDR3 sequences, roughly 70% of them singletons. General study points: The study found only about 7.5-24% of top clones in all five tumor regions.

CDR1 is WNHNN, CDR2 SYGVQD, per germline (reference sequence). After removal of 2 bases from V and 10 bases from J, the junction contained 6 bases not matched to a gene. This CDR3 comprises 13 residues. From 20-30 mg of unsorted bulk tissue, DNA and RNA were co-extracted together. There were five separate regions sampled from each tumor. The rearrangement uses TRBV10-1 and TRBJ2-3; 7 nucleotides agree with TRBD1. This clonotype was sampled from a man aged 40-50 years with primary liver carcinoma and hepatitis B virus infection. The sample consisted of liver tumor tissue from sampling region 4. As for subset: tumor region T4, right-lateral pole. CDR3 coding DNA: TGCGCCAGCAGTGAGCTCCGGGACAGCGCGCAGTATTCT. It is translated as CASSELRDSAQYS.